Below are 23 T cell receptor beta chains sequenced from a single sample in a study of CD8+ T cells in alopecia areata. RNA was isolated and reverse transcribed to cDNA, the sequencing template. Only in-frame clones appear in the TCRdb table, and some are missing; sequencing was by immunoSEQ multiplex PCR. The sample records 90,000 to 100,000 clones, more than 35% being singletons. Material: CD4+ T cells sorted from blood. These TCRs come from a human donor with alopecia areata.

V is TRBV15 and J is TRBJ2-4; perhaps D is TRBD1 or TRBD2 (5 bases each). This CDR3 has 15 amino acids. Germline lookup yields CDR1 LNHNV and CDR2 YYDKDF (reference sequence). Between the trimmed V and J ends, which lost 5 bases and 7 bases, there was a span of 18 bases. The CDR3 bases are TGTGCCACCAGCCTGAATCTAGGGACGGGTAACATTCAGTACTTC. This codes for CATSLNLGTGNIQYF.

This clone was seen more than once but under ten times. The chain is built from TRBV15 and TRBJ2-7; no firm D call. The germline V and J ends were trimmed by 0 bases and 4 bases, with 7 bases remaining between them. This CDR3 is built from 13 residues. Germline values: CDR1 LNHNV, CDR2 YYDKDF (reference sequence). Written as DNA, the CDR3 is TGTGCCACCAGCAGAGACCTAGGGTACGAGCAGTACTTC. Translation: CATSRDLGYEQYF.

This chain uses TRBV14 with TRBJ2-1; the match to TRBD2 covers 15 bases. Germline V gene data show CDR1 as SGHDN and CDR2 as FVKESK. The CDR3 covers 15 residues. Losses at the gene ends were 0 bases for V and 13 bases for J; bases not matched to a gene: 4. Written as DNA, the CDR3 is TGTGCCAGCAGCCAAGATCGGACTAGCGGGGGGGTTCAGTTCTTC. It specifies CASSQDRTSGGVQFF.

CDR3 residues: CASRRNGRPDTQYF. CDR3 DNA sequence: TGTGCCAGCCGGAGAAACGGACGGCCCGATACGCAGTATTTT. This chain connects TRBV6-1 to TRBJ2-3; D gene ambiguous. The V gene's germline CDR1 is MNHNS and CDR2 SASEGT. Trimming pared 8 bases from V and 6 bases from J, leaving 18 bases between. The CDR3 sequence is 14 residues long.

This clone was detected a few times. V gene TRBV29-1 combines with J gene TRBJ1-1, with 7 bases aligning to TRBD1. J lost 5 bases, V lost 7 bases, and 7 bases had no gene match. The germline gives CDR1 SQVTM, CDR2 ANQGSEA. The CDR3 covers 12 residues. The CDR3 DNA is TGCAGCGGGGGGGGACAGTGGACTGAAGCTTTCTTT. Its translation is CSGGGQWTEAFF.

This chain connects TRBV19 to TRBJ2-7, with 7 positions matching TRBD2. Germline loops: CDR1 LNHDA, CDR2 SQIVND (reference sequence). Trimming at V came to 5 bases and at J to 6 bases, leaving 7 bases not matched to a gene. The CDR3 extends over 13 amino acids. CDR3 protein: CASSGRETGEQYF. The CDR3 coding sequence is TGTGCCAGTAGTGGGCGGGAGACCGGCGAGCAGTACTTC.

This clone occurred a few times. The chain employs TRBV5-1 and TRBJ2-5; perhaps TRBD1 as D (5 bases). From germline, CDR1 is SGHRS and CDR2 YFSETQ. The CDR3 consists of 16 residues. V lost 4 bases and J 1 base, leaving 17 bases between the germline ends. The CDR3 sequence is CASSIDSIWGQETQYF. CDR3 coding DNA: TGCGCCAGCAGCATAGACAGCATATGGGGCCAAGAGACCCAGTACTTC.

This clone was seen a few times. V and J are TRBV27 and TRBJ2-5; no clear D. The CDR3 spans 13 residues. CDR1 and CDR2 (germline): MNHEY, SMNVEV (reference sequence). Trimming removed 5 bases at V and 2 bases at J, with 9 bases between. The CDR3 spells CASSTLRQETQYF. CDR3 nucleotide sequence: TGTGCCAGCAGTACCCTGCGACAAGAGACCCAGTACTTC.

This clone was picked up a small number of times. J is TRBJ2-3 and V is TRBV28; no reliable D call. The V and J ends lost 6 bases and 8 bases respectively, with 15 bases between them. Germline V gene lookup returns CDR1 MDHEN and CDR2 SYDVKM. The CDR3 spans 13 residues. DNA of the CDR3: TGTGCCAGCAGCCCCACCGTGGGTAGTACGCAGTATTTT. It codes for CASSPTVGSTQYF.

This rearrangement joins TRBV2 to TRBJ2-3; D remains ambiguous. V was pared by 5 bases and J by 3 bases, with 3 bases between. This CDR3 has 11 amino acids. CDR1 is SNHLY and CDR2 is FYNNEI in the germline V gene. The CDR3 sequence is CASSLTDTQYF. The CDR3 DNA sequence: TGTGCCAGCAGTCTGACAGATACGCAGTATTTT.

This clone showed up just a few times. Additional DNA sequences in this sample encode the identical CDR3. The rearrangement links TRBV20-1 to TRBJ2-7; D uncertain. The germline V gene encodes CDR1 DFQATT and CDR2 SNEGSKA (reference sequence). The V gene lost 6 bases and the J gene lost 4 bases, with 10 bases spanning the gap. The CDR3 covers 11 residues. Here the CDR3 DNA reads TGCAGTGCCCTGCGAGGATACGAGCAGTACTTC. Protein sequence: CSALRGYEQYF.

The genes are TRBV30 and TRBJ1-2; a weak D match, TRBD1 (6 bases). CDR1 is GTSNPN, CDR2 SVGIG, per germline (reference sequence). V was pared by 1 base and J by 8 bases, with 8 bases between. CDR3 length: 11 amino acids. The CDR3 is CAWSAGAGYTF. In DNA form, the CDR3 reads TGTGCCTGGAGTGCGGGGGCGGGCTACACCTTC.

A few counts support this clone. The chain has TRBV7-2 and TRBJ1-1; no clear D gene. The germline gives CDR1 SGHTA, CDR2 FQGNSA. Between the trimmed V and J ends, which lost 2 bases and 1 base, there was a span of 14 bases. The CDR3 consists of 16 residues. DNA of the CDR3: TGTGCCAGCAGCTTAAGGGTCTCGCGGGGGAACACTGAAGCTTTCTTT. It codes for CASSLRVSRGNTEAFF.

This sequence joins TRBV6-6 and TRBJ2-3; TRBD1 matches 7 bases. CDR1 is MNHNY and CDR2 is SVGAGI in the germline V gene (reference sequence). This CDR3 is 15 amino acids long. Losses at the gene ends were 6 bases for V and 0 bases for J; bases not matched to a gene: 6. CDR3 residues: CASRGQVGSTDTQYF. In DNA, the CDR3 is TGTGCCAGCAGAGGACAGGTCGGGAGCACAGATACGCAGTATTTT.

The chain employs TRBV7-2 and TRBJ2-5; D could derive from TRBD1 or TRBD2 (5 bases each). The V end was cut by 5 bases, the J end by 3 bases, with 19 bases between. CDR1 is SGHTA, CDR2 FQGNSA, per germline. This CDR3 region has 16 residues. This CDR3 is CASSIVGAIKKETQYF. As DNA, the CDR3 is TGTGCCAGCAGCATAGTCGGGGCCATAAAAAAAGAGACCCAGTACTTC.

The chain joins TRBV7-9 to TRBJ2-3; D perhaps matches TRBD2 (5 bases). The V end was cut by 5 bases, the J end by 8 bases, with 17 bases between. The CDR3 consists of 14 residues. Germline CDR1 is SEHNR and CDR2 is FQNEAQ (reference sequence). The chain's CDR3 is CASSETGSGSTQYF. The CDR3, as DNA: TGTGCCAGCAGCGAAACGGGGAGCGGAAGTACGCAGTATTTT.

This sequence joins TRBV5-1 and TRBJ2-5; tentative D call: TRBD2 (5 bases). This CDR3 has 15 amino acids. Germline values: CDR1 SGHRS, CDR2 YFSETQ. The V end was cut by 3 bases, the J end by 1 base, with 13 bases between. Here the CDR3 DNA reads TGCGCCAGCAGCTACGCTACTAGGTCCCAAGAGACCCAGTACTTC. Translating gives CASSYATRSQETQYF.

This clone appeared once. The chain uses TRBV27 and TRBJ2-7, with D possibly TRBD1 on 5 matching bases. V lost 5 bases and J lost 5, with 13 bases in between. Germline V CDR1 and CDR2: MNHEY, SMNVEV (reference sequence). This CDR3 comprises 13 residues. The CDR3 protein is CASSRTQGDEQYF. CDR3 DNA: TGTGCCAGCAGTAGGACGCAGGGCGACGAGCAGTACTTC.

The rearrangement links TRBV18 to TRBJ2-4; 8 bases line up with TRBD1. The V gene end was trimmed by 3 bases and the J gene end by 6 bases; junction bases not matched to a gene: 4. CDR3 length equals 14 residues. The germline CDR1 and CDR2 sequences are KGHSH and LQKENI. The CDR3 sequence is CASSPRTGRNIQYF. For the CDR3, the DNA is TGTGCCAGCTCACCGCGGACAGGGAGAAACATTCAGTACTTC.

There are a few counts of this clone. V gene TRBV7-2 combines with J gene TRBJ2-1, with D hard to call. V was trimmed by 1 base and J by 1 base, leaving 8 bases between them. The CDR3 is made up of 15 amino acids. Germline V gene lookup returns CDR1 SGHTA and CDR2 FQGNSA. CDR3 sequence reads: CASSLGWGSYNEQFF. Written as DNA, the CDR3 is TGTGCCAGCAGCTTAGGATGGGGATCCTACAATGAGCAGTTCTTC.

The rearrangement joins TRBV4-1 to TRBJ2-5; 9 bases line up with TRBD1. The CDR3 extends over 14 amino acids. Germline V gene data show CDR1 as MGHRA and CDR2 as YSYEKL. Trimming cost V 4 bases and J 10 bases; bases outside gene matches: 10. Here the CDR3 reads CASSRDRGVSSQYF. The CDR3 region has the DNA TGCGCCAGCAGCCGCGACAGGGGGGTTTCGAGCCAGTACTTC.

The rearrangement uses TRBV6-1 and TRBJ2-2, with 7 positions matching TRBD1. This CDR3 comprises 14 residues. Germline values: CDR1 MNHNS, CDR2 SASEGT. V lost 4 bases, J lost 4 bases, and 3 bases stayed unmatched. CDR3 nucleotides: TGTGCCAGCAGTGTCGACAGGGTCACCGGGGAGCTGTTTTTT. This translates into CASSVDRVTGELFF.

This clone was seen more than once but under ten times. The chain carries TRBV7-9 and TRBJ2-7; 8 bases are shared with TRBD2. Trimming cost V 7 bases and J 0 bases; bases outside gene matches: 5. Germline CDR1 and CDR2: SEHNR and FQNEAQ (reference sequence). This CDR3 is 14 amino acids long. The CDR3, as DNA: TGTGCCAGCAATCCAGCGGGGGACTCCTACGAGCAGTACTTC. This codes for CASNPAGDSYEQYF.